The text below deals with one T cell receptor (beta chain). Its antigen remains unknown. V shed 0 bases, J shed 0 bases, and the junction held 5 bases outside the gene matches. This CDR3 has 18 residues. Germline V gives CDR1 ENHRY, CDR2 SYGVKD. These data are taken from a study of cytomegalovirus exposure and HLA in healthy donors. Study observations and caveats: Earlier analysis found most TCR beta V segments productive about 90% or about 30% of the time. It was reported in a later analysis that an Asian-associated ancestry cluster showed fewer N-insertions than the 666-donor mean.

With 60 Vbeta and 13 Jbeta primers, the PCR was carried out. The assay was immunoSEQ multiplex PCR, and TCRdb's table has in-frame clones only and misses some. Counted here are under 200,000 clones, over 60% occurring once; the ten biggest clones make up approximately 3%. Sequenced input: PBMCs. The gene calls are TRBV10-3 and TRBJ2-2, with 9 positions matching TRBD2. The clonotype originates from a woman in her twenties or thirties in good health and CMV-seronegative. CDR3 DNA: TGTGCCATCAGTGAGTCCCAAGCGGGGGGCCCGAACACCGGGGAGCTGTTTTTT. Amino acid sequence: CAISESQAGGPNTGELFF.